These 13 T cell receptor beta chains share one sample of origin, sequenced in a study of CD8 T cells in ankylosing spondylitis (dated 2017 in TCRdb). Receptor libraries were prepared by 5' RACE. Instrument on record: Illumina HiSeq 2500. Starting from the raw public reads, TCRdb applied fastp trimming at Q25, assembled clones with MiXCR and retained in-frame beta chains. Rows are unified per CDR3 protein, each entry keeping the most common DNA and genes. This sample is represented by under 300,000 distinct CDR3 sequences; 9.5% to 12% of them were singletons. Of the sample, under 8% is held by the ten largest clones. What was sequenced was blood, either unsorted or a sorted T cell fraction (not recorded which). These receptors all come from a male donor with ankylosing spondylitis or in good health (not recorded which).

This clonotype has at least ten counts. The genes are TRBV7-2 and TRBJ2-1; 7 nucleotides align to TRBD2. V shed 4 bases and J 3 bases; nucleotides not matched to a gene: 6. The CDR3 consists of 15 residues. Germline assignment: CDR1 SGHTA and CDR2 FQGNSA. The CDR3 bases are TGTGCCAGCAGCTCAAGCGGGGCCAACTACAATGAGCAGTTCTTC. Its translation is CASSSSGANYNEQFF.

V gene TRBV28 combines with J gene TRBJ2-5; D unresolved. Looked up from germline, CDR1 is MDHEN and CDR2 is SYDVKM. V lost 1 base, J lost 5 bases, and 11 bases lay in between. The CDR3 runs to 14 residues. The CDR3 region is CASSLSAGFETQYF. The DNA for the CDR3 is TGTGCCAGCAGTTTATCTGCAGGCTTTGAGACCCAGTACTTC. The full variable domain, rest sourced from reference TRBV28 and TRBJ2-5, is DVKVTQSSRYLVKRTGEKVFLECVQDMDHENMFWYRQDPGLGLRLIYFSYDVKMKEKGDIPEGYSVSREKKERFSLILESASTNQTSMYLCASSLSAGFETQYFGPGTRLLVL.

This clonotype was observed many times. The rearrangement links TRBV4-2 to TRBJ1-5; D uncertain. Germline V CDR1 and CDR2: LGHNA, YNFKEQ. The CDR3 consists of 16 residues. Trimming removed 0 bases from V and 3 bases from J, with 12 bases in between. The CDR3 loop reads CASSQESRHHNQPQHF. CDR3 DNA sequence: TGTGCCAGCAGCCAAGAGAGCCGGCACCACAATCAGCCCCAGCATTTT.

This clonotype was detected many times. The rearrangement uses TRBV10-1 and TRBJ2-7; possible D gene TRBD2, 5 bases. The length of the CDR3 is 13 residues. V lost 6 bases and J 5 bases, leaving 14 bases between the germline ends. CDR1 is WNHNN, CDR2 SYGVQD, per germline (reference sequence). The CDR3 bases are TGCGCCAGCAGCGCGGGCCTCATGGACGAGCAGTACTTC. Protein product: CASSAGLMDEQYF.

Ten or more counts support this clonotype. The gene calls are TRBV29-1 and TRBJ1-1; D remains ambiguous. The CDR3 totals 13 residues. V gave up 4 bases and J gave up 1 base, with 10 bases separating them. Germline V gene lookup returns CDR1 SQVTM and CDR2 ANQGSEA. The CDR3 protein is CSVGNSKNTEAFF. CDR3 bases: TGCAGCGTTGGAAACAGTAAGAACACTGAAGCTTTCTTT.

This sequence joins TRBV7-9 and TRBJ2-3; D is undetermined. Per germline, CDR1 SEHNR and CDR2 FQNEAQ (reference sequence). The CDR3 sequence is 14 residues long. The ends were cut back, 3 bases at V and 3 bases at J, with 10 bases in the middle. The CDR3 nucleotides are TGTGCCAGCAGCTTCTCGAGTAGTACAGATACGCAGTATTTT. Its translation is CASSFSSSTDTQYF.

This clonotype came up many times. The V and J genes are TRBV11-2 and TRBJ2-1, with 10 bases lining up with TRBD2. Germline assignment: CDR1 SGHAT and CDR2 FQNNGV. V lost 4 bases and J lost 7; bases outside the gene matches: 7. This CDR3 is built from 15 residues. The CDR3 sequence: CASSYTGLADNEQFF. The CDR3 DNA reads TGTGCCAGCAGCTATACCGGACTAGCGGATAATGAGCAGTTCTTC.

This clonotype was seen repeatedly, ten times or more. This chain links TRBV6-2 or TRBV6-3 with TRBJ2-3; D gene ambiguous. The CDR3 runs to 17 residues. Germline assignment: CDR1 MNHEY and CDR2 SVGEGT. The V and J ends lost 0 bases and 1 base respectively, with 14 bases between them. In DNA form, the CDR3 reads TGTGCCAGCAGTTACTCCCGGGCCGAGAGCGGCACAGATACGCAGTATTTT. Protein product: CASSYSRAESGTDTQYF.

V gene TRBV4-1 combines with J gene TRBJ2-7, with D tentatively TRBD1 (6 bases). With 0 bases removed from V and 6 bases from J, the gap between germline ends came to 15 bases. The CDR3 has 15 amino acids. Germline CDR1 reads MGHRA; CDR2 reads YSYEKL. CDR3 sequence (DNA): TGCGCCAGCAGCCAAGAAATACAGGGCCCCTCCGAGCAGTACTTC. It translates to CASSQEIQGPSEQYF.

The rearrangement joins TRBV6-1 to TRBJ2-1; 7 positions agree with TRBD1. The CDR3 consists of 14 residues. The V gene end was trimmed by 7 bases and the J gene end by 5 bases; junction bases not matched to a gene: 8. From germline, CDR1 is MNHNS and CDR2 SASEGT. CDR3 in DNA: TGTGCCAGCACCCGGGGACAGTTGGACAATGAGCAGTTCTTC. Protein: CASTRGQLDNEQFF.

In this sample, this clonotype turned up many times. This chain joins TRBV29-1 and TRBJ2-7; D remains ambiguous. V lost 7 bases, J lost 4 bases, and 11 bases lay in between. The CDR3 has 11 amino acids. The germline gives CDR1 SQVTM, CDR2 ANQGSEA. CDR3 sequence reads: CSAPLAYEQYF. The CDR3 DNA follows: TGCAGCGCCCCGCTTGCGTACGAGCAGTACTTC.

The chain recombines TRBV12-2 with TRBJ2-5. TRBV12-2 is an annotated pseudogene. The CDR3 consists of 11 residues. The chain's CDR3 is CASRLGETQYF. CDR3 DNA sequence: TGTGCAAGTCGCTTAGGGGAGACCCAGTACTTC.

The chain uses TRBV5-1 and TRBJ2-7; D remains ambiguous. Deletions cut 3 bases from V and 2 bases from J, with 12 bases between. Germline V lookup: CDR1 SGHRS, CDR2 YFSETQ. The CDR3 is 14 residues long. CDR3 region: CASSSLDPAYEQYF. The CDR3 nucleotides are TGCGCCAGCAGCTCGTTGGACCCAGCCTACGAGCAGTACTTC. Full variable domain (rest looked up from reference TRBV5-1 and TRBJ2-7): KAGVTQTPRYLIKTRGQQVTLSCSPISGHRSVSWYQQTPGQGLQFLFEYFSETQRNKGNFPGRFSGRQFSNSRSEMNVSTLELGDSALYLCASSSLDPAYEQYFGPGTRLTVT.